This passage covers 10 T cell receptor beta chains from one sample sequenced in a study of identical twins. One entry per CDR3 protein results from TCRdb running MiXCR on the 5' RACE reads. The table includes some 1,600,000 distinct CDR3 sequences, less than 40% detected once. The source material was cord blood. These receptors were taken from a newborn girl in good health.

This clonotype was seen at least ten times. The CDR3 region is CASSLVAGDTQYF. The DNA for the CDR3 is TGCGCCAGCAGCTTGGTCGCGGGAGATACGCAGTATTTT. The chain recombines TRBV5-1 with TRBJ2-3, with D possibly TRBD2 on 5 matching bases. Per the germline V gene, CDR1 is SGHRS and CDR2 is YFSETQ. V gave up 0 bases and J gave up 5 bases, with 7 bases separating them. This CDR3 comprises 13 residues.

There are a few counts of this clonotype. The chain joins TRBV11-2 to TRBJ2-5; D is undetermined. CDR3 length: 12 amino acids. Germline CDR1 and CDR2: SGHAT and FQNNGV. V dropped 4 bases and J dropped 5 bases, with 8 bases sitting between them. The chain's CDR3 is CASSSKEETQYF. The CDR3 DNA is TGTGCCAGCAGCTCTAAGGAGGAGACCCAGTACTTC.

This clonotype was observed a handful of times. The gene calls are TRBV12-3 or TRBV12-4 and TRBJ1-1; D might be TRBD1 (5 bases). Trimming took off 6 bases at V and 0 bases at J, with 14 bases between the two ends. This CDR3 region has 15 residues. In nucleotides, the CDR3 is TGTGCCAGCAGGGCAGGGTTCGCGGTGAACACTGAAGCTTTCTTT. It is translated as CASRAGFAVNTEAFF.

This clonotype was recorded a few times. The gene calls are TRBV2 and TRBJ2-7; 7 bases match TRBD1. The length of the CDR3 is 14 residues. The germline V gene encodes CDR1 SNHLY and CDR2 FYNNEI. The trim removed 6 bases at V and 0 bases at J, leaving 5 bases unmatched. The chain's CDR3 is CASRRGQASYEQYF. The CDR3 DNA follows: TGTGCCAGCAGGCGCGGACAGGCCTCCTACGAGCAGTACTTC.

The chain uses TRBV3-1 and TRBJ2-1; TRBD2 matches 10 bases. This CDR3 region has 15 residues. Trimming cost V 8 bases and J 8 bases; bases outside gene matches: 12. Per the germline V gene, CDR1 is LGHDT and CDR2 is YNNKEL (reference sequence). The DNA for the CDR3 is TGTGCCAGCCGCCGACGGAGCGGGGGGGCCCATGAGCAGTTCTTC. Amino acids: CASRRRSGGAHEQFF.

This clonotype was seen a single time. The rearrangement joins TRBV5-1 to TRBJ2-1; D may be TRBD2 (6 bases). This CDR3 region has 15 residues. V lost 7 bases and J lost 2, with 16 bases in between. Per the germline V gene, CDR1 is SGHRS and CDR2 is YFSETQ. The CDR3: CASPLEGGPYNEQFF. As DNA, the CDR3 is TGCGCCAGCCCCCTTGAGGGAGGCCCCTACAATGAGCAGTTCTTC.

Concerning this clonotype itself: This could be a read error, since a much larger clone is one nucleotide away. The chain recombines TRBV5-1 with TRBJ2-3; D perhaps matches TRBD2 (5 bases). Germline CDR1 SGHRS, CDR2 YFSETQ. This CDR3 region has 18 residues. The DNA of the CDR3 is TGCGCCAGCAACTTGGCCGAGGACTCCCGACCATTAAGAGATACGCAGTATTTT. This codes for CASNLAEDSRPLRDTQYF. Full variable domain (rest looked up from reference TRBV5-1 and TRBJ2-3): KAGVTQTPRYLIKTRGQQVTLSCSPISGHRSVSWYQQTPGQGLQFLFEYFSETQRNKGNFPGRFSGRQFSNSRSEMNVSTLELGDSALYLCASNLAEDSRPLRDTQYFGPGTRLTVL.

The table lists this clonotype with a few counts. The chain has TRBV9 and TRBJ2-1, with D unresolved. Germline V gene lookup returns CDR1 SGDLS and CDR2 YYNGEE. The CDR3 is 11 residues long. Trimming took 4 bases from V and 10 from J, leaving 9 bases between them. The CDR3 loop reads CASSSGREQFF. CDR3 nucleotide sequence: TGTGCCAGCAGCTCTGGGCGGGAGCAGTTCTTC.

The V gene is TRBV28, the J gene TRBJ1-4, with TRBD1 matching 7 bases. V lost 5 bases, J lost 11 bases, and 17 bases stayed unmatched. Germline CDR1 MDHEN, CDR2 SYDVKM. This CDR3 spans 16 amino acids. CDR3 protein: CASSPSGQALMRKLFF. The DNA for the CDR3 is TGTGCCAGCAGTCCATCCGGACAGGCCTTAATGAGGAAACTGTTTTTT.

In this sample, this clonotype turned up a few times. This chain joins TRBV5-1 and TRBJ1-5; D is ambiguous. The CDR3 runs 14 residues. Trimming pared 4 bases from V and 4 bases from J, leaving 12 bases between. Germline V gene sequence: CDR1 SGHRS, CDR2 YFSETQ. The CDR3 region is CASSPEPGNQPQHF. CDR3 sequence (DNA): TGCGCCAGCAGCCCGGAACCGGGGAATCAGCCCCAGCATTTT.